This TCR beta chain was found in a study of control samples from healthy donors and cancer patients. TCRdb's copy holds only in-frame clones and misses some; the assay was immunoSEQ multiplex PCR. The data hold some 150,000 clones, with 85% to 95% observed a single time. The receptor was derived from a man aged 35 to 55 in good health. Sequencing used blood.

In DNA, the CDR3 is TGTGCCAGCAGTGAAGACAACTCCTACAATGAGCAGTTCTTC. Amino acids: CASSEDNSYNEQFF. The chain carries TRBV6-4 and TRBJ2-1; unclear D gene. Trimming cost V 3 bases and J 0 bases, with 6 bases left between them. The CDR3 runs to 14 residues. Germline V gene sequence: CDR1 MRHNA, CDR2 SNTAGT.